This T cell receptor (beta chain) derives from a study of cytomegalovirus exposure and HLA in healthy donors. Regarding the study as a whole: What a later analysis showed was that several of the most significant clusters appeared linked to common viral pathogens. Later, TCR association rates were found to vary by HLA locus, highest for DRB1 and lowest for HLA-C.

A remark on this clone: Its cognate antigen is unknown.

Germline V gene data show CDR1 as PRHDT and CDR2 as FYEKMQ (reference sequence). The CDR3 extends over 17 amino acids. The trim removed 0 bases at V and 11 bases at J, leaving 13 bases unmatched. The PCR used 60 Vbeta and 13 Jbeta primers. Here immunoSEQ multiplex PCR was the method, and the copy in TCRdb shows in-frame clones only, minus some. The sample lists 250,000 or so clones; 70% to 90% were seen once. The chain has TRBV13 and TRBJ2-4; 10 positions match TRBD2. The specimen sequenced was PBMCs. The clonotype was recovered from a woman aged 60-75 years in good health and CMV-seropositive. CDR3 residues: CASSLGRGASGRSVQYF. The CDR3 nucleotides read TGTGCCAGCAGCTTAGGCCGTGGGGCTAGCGGGAGAAGTGTTCAGTACTTC.